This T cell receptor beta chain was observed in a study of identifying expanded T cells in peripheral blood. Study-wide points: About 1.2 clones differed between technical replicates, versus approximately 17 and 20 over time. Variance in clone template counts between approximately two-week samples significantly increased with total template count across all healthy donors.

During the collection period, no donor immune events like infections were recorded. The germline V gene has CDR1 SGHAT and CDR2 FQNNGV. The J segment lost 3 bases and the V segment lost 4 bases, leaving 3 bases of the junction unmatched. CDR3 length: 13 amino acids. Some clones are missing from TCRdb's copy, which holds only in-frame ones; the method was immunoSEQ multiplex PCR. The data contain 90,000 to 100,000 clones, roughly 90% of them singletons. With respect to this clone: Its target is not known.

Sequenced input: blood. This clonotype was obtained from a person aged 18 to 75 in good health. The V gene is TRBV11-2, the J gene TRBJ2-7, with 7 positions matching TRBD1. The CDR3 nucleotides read TGTGCCAGCAGCTCCGGGACAGACTACGAGCAGTACTTC. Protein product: CASSSGTDYEQYF.